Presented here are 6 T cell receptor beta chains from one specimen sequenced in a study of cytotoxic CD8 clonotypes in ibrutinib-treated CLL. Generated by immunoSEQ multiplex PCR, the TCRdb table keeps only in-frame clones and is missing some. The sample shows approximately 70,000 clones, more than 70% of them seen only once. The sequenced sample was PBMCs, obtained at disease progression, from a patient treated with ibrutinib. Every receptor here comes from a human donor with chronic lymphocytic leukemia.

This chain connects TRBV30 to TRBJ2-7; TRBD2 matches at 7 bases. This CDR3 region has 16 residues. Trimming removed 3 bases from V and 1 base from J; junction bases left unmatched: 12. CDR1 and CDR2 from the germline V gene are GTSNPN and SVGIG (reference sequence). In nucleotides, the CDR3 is TGTGCCTGGAGCCCCCTGGGTTGGCGGGAGTCCTACGAGCAGTACTTC. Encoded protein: CAWSPLGWRESYEQYF.

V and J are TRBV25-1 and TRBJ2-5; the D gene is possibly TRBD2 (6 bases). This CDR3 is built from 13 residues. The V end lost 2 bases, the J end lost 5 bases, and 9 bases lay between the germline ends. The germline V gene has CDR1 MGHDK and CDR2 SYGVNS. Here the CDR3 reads CASSERGFETQYF. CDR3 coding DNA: TGTGCCAGCAGTGAACGGGGGTTTGAGACCCAGTACTTC. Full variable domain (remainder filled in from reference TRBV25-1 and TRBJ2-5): EADIYQTPRYLVIGTGKKITLECSQTMGHDKMYWYQQDPGMELHLIHYSYGVNSTEKGDLSSESTVSRIRTEHFPLTLESARPSHTSQYLCASSERGFETQYFGPGTRLLVL.

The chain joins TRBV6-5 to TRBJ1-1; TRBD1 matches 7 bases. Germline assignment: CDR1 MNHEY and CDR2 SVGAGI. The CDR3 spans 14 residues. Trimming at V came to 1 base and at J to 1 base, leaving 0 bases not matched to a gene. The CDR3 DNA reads TGTGCCAGCAGTTACTGGACAGGGAACACTGAAGCTTTCTTT. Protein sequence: CASSYWTGNTEAFF.

The CDR3: CASSELAGGEGTDTQYF. The CDR3 region has the DNA TGTGCCAGCAGTGAACTAGCGGGAGGAGAGGGCACAGATACGCAGTATTTT. The chain uses TRBV6-1 and TRBJ2-3, with 11 bases that match TRBD2. Germline lookup yields CDR1 MNHNS and CDR2 SASEGT. The CDR3 is 17 residues long. V was clipped by 2 bases and J by 1 base; unmatched bases: 5.

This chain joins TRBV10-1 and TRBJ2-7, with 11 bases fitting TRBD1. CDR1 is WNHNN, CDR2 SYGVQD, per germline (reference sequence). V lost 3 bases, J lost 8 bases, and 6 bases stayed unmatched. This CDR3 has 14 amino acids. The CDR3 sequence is CASSEGTGGVKQYF. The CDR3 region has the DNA TGCGCCAGCAGTGAAGGGACAGGGGGTGTTAAGCAGTACTTC.

The CDR3 region has the DNA TGCGCCAGCAGCCAAGTCGGGGTCGAGAATGAAAAACTGTTTTTT. This encodes CASSQVGVENEKLFF. V and J are TRBV4-1 and TRBJ1-4; D ambiguous. Trimming cost V 1 base and J 5 bases, with 11 bases left between them. The V gene's germline CDR1 is MGHRA and CDR2 YSYEKL. The CDR3 runs to 15 residues.